This TCR beta chain was obtained from a study of graft-versus-host responses after intestinal transplantation. On the study more broadly: Recipients were given multivisceral, liver-intestinal, or isolated intestinal transplants. After anti-thymocyte globulin induction, recipients took tacrolimus and steroids for approximately 3 years.

Study results and limitations: Ileal or blood samples showed some GvH clones first, and such clones were also found in recipient marrow. Maximum circulating GvH clone levels tracked with early post-transplant HvG decreases.

Germline values: CDR1 KGHSH, CDR2 LQKENI. The germline V and J ends were trimmed by 2 bases and 7 bases, with 11 bases remaining between them. CDR3 length: 13 amino acids. The assay was immunoSEQ multiplex PCR, and TCRdb's table has in-frame clones only and misses some. The data hold roughly 70,000 clones, with just under 95% observed a single time. A word on this clone: The antigen remains undetermined.

Sequenced here: bone marrow, sampled approximately 700 days after intestinal transplantation. This chain links TRBV18 with TRBJ2-5; D could derive from TRBD1 or TRBD2 (6 bases each). This TCR derives from a human patient who received an intestinal transplant, so some T cells may come from the graft donor. In DNA form, the CDR3 reads TGTGCCAGCTCACCAGGCAGGGGAGGGACCCAGTACTTC. It codes for CASSPGRGGTQYF.